This T cell receptor beta chain was sequenced in a study of regulatory T cells in long-lasting Graves disease. Noted time point: persistent/refractory GD, antithyroid drugs over 5 years with positive TRAb. RNA isolated from PBMCs was used to make the TCR library. In Xi'an, China, an endocrinology department was the source of patients. The CDR3 spans 15 residues. With 5 bases removed from V and 7 bases from J, the gap between germline ends came to 20 bases. Regarding the study as a whole: The researchers studied only peripheral blood, not thyroid tissue. Owing to a sample size that was small, accuracy may have been reduced.

Investigators prepared the TCR beta libraries by applying iRepertoire HTBI primers and Arm-PCR of CDR3 regions. From the multiplex PCR reads, TCRdb called clonotypes with MiXCR, one entry per CDR3 protein. Here the sample spans under 450,000 distinct CDR3 sequences, around 24% being singletons. This clonotype was counted many times. Its antigen is unidentified. This TCR came from a female donor with Graves disease. V usage is TRBV12-3 or TRBV12-4 and J usage is TRBJ1-1; D not resolved. The source was peripheral blood mononuclear cells (PBMCs), collected when the disease was refractory, from a patient treated with antithyroid drugs. The CDR3 nucleotides read TGTGCCAGCAGTCCCCCGAGCTGGAGAAGAGTTGAAGCTTTCTTT. Its translation is CASSPPSWRRVEAFF.